Included here is one T cell receptor (beta chain) sequence, with context. The data were obtained in a study of blood T cell repertoires in COVID-19. Across the whole study: Acute and convalescent COVID-19 samples came from the United States, Italy and Spain. T cells, B-cell-depleted T cells, or PBMCs supplied cDNA or gDNA.

Original processing methods: From reference gene primer amplification, estimates of nucleated cell counts were derived. Sequencing was performed with immunoSEQ multiplex PCR; in TCRdb, only in-frame clones are kept and a portion is missing. V, J and clone size are taken as reported in that table, and D and trimming were inferred from the DNA itself. The repertoire holds fewer than 110,000 clones, roughly 84% seen once, with approximately 13% in the top ten. This receptor was identified in a human donor in a cohort sampled during active or convalescent COVID-19. The sequenced sample was peripheral blood.

The CDR3 nucleotides are TGTGCCAGCAGCCCGGGACTAGCGGGGGAAGGGGAGACCCAGTACTTC. It is translated as CASSPGLAGEGETQYF. The chain links TRBV5-4 to TRBJ2-5; 14 positions agree with TRBD2. The CDR3 spans 16 residues. Germline V gene lookup returns CDR1 SGHNT and CDR2 YYREEE (reference sequence). Unmatched junction bases numbered 7, after V lost 4 bases and J lost 5 bases.